This T cell receptor beta chain was recorded in a study of T cell responses to AZD1222 COVID-19 vaccine. For this clone: Its antigen is unidentified.

Germline CDR1 is MNHNS and CDR2 is SASEGT. This CDR3 has 11 amino acids. The V gene lost 1 base and the J gene lost 8 bases, with 5 bases spanning the gap. General study results and limits: Epitopes outside B.1.351 and B.1.1.7 mutated regions reportedly drew nearly half of spike TCRs. Compared with day 0, the breadth and depth of the Spike-specific TCR repertoire rose significantly after two doses of AZD1222.

TCRdb keeps only in-frame clones here, not all; method: immunoSEQ multiplex PCR. The table has over 55,000 clones, about 83% seen once. This sequence originates from an adult who received the AZD1222 COVID-19 vaccine. V usage is TRBV6-1 and J usage is TRBJ1-2; TRBD1 might be the D (5 bases). The sequencing here drew on peripheral blood, taken 28 days after the second AZD1222 dose. The DNA for the CDR3 is TGTGCCAGCAGTGAAGGGGGGGGCTACACCTTC. As protein: CASSEGGGYTF.